This TCR beta chain derives from a study of cytomegalovirus exposure and HLA in healthy donors. General study findings and limits: Using a false discovery rate of 0.05, a later analysis showed that 15,000 to 20,000 TCR beta sequences were associated with HLA alleles. An Asian-associated ancestry cluster reportedly showed fewer N-insertions than the approximately 670-donor mean in a later analysis. Available immune exposure information was restricted to CMV serostatus only. Accurate prediction of HLA-A and HLA-B alleles (for most subjects) was reportedly achieved from TCR beta sequences.

Concerning this clone: Its specificity is not known.

The PCR made use of 60 Vbeta and 13 Jbeta primers. TCRdb's copy holds only in-frame clones and misses some; the assay was immunoSEQ multiplex PCR. Among 150,000 to 180,000 clones, roughly 80% were seen once, and the ten largest hold 7.7%. CDR1 and CDR2 from the germline V gene are MNHNS and SASEGT. The length of the CDR3 is 14 residues. Trimming cost V 1 base and J 7 bases, with 11 bases left between them. The TCR was taken from a man between 25 and 39 years old in good health and CMV-seropositive. J is TRBJ1-5 and V is TRBV6-1; D not resolved. Source material: PBMCs. The CDR3 here is CASSEVRLEQPQHF. The CDR3 bases are TGTGCCAGCAGTGAAGTGAGGTTGGAACAGCCCCAGCATTTT.